The 28 T cell receptor beta chains presented below share a single source sample, sequenced in a study of beta chain features in type 1 diabetes. Expressed TCRB transcripts were sequenced after all isolated RNA was converted to cDNA. TCRdb's copy holds only in-frame clones and misses some; the assay was immunoSEQ multiplex PCR. The repertoire holds about 250,000 clones, with around an eighth as singletons. Sequencing was carried out using naive CD4+ T cells from blood. Source of these receptors: a woman aged 40 to 49 in good health.

This chain uses TRBV7-2 with TRBJ2-7, with 8 bases lining up with TRBD1. This CDR3 region has 15 residues. The ends lost 4 bases at V and 7 bases at J; junction bases unmatched: 12. Germline values: CDR1 SGHTA, CDR2 FQGNSA. The CDR3 nucleotides are TGTGCCAGCAGCTGGATTGGGCAGGGGGCAGGTGAGCAGTACTTC. Translated, it gives CASSWIGQGAGEQYF.

Details on this clone: Germline is not matched at one junction end, which may reflect a read error. The gene calls are TRBV7-7 and TRBJ2-5; TRBD1 matches at 7 bases. The CDR3 length is 13 residues. Germline CDR1 and CDR2: SSHAT and FNYEAQ (reference sequence). The CDR3 DNA follows: TGTGCTAGCAGCTCACAGGGGACAGAGACCCAGTACTTC. It translates to CASSSQGTETQYF.

The chain has TRBV19 and TRBJ2-1; maybe TRBD1 (5 bases). Germline CDR1 and CDR2: LNHDA and SQIVND (reference sequence). CDR3 size: 18 residues. V gave up 3 bases and J gave up 2 bases, with 20 bases separating them. This CDR3 is CASSMLSFRQGPYNEQFF. The CDR3 DNA follows: TGTGCCAGTAGTATGTTATCTTTCAGGCAGGGCCCCTACAATGAGCAGTTCTTC.

The genes are TRBV19 and TRBJ2-3; 7 bases agree with TRBD1. After removal of 1 base from V and 2 bases from J, the junction contained 6 bases not matched to a gene. This CDR3 is built from 16 residues. Germline values: CDR1 LNHDA, CDR2 SQIVND (reference sequence). CDR3 loop: CASSIAPGQTTDTQYF. In DNA form, the CDR3 reads TGTGCCAGTAGTATAGCCCCGGGACAGACCACAGATACGCAGTATTTT.

This clone was seen a handful of times. The V and J genes are TRBV5-1 and TRBJ2-2; 10 bases align to TRBD2. Germline loops: CDR1 SGHRS, CDR2 YFSETQ. The CDR3 runs to 20 residues. Germline trimming cut 0 bases from V and 0 bases from J; bases unmatched to any gene: 11. The CDR3 DNA sequence: TGCGCCAGCAGCTTGGTTCAGCGGGGGGGTAACGCCGCGAACACCGGGGAGCTGTTTTTT. This encodes CASSLVQRGGNAANTGELFF.

The chain is built from TRBV29-1 and TRBJ2-2; D uncertain. The CDR3 sequence is 13 residues long. The V end lost 3 bases, the J end lost 0 bases, and 5 bases lay between the germline ends. The germline V gene encodes CDR1 SQVTM and CDR2 ANQGSEA. CDR3 DNA sequence: TGCAGCGTTGATCCTGCGAACACCGGGGAGCTGTTTTTT. Its protein product is CSVDPANTGELFF.

There are a few counts of this clone. The chain carries TRBV19 and TRBJ1-5; no reliable D call. The V end was cut by 3 bases, the J end by 7 bases, with 10 bases between. This CDR3 comprises 13 residues. Germline loops: CDR1 LNHDA, CDR2 SQIVND (reference sequence). The CDR3 DNA reads as TGTGCCAGTAGTATTCAGGTAACCCAGCCCCAGCATTTT. Residues: CASSIQVTQPQHF.

This clone was counted only a few times. The gene calls are TRBV7-2 and TRBJ1-5, with D possibly matching TRBD1 (5 bases). Germline CDR1 SGHTA, CDR2 FQGNSA. V was trimmed by 5 bases and J by 0 bases, leaving 17 bases between them. There are 17 residues in the CDR3. The CDR3 is CASSRSLIRDSNQPQHF. CDR3 coding DNA: TGTGCCAGCAGCCGATCCCTTATCAGGGATAGCAATCAGCCCCAGCATTTT. Together with reference TRBV7-2 and TRBJ1-5, the CDR3 gives the full variable domain: GAGVSQSPSNKVTEKGKDVELRCDPISGHTALYWYRQSLGQGLEFLIYFQGNSAPDKSGLPSDRFSAERTGGSVSTLTIQRTQQEDSAVYLCASSRSLIRDSNQPQHFGDGTRLSIL.

This clone came up a few times. CDR3 in amino acids: CASSLESARGGYTF. The DNA for the CDR3 is TGTGCCAGCAGCTTAGAAAGCGCACGGGGGGGCTACACCTTC. This rearrangement joins TRBV7-9 to TRBJ1-2; possibly TRBD1 for D (5 bases). The CDR3 has 14 amino acids. Trimming removed 1 base at V and 8 bases at J, with 14 bases between. Germline loops: CDR1 SEHNR, CDR2 FQNEAQ (reference sequence).

This clone was counted between two and nine times. This rearrangement joins TRBV2 to TRBJ1-1, with 8 bases matching TRBD1. This CDR3 spans 16 amino acids. J gave up 4 bases and V 2 bases, and 9 bases lay outside the gene matches. Germline CDR1 is SNHLY and CDR2 is FYNNEI. The CDR3 is CASSERAGGAGTEAFF. CDR3 in DNA: TGTGCCAGCAGTGAAAGGGCAGGGGGCGCGGGCACTGAAGCTTTCTTT. Full variable domain (outside the CDR3, taken from reference TRBV2 and TRBJ1-1): EPEVTQTPSHQVTQMGQEVILRCVPISNHLYFYWYRQILGQKVEFLVSFYNNEISEKSEIFDDQFSVERPDGSNFTLKIRSTKLEDSAMYFCASSERAGGAGTEAFFGQGTRLTVV.

This clone has a handful of counts. The chain carries TRBV19 and TRBJ2-7; TRBD1 might be the D (6 bases). From germline, CDR1 is LNHDA and CDR2 SQIVND (reference sequence). There are 15 residues in the CDR3. V lost 2 bases to trimming and J lost 2 bases, with 13 bases between them. CDR3 sequence reads: CASSIRGRGAYEQYF. The CDR3 nucleotides read TGTGCCAGTAGTATAAGGGGCAGGGGAGCCTACGAGCAGTACTTC.

The chain recombines TRBV7-9 with TRBJ1-5, with 10 bases that match TRBD1. The V segment lost 5 bases and the J segment 2 bases; nucleotides outside the gene matches: 6. CDR3 length equals 16 residues. Germline CDR1 is SEHNR and CDR2 is FQNEAQ (reference sequence). CDR3 nucleotides: TGTGCCAGCAGCGTTGGGACAGGGGATGGCAATCAGCCCCAGCATTTT. It specifies CASSVGTGDGNQPQHF.

This chain links TRBV25-1 with TRBJ1-2; 10 nucleotides agree with TRBD1. The CDR3 length is 16 residues. The V and J ends lost 2 bases and 5 bases, in that order; junction bases with no gene match: 8. The V gene's germline CDR1 is MGHDK and CDR2 SYGVNS. The CDR3 DNA is TGTGCCAGCAGTGAAGGAAGGGACAGGGGAGGTTATGGCTACACCTTC. The encoded protein is CASSEGRDRGGYGYTF.

The genes are TRBV4-3 and TRBJ1-1; weak D call: TRBD1 (5 bases). This CDR3 is 14 amino acids long. Trimming took off 4 bases at V and 4 bases at J, with 13 bases between the two ends. Germline V lookup: CDR1 LGHNA, CDR2 YSLEER. CDR3 sequence reads: CASSPQPGGTEAFF. The CDR3 DNA is TGCGCCAGCAGCCCCCAGCCGGGGGGCACTGAAGCTTTCTTT.

The sample holds a few counts of this clone. This sequence joins TRBV2 and TRBJ1-2; possibly TRBD1 for D (6 bases). CDR3 length: 11 amino acids. The ends were cut back, 5 bases at V and 8 bases at J, with 9 bases in the middle. From germline, CDR1 is SNHLY and CDR2 FYNNEI. The DNA for the CDR3 is TGTGCCAGCAGTCAGGGGAGAGGCTACACCTTC. The encoded protein is CASSQGRGYTF. The full variable domain, with the rest looked up from reference TRBV2 and TRBJ1-2, is EPEVTQTPSHQVTQMGQEVILRCVPISNHLYFYWYRQILGQKVEFLVSFYNNEISEKSEIFDDQFSVERPDGSNFTLKIRSTKLEDSAMYFCASSQGRGYTFGSGTRLTVV.

This clone was detected a few times. This rearrangement joins TRBV7-2 to TRBJ2-3, with a weak D call TRBD2 (7 bases). Germline lookup yields CDR1 SGHTA and CDR2 FQGNSA. V was cut by 5 bases and J by 6 bases, with 24 bases left in between. The CDR3 is 17 residues long. The CDR3 nucleotides read TGTGCCAGCAGCACCCCCCGGGGGGCGGCGGCTGGGGATACGCAGTATTTT. Translated: CASSTPRGAAAGDTQYF.

CDR3 protein: CASRFSGTEAFF. The CDR3 DNA reads TGCGCCAGCAGATTTAGCGGCACTGAAGCTTTCTTT. This chain uses TRBV10-2 with TRBJ1-1, with D uncertain. There are 12 residues in the CDR3. In germline, CDR1 is WSHSY, CDR2 SAAADI. The germline V and J ends were trimmed by 6 bases and 4 bases, with 9 bases remaining between them.

The CDR3 DNA sequence: TGTGCCAGCAGCTTAGACGGGACAGACGAGCAGTACTTC. Translation gives CASSLDGTDEQYF. The chain links TRBV7-9 to TRBJ2-7, with 7 bases lining up with TRBD1. Germline V CDR1 and CDR2: SEHNR, FQNEAQ (reference sequence). J was trimmed by 5 bases and V by 1 base; bases with no gene match: 2. The CDR3 totals 13 residues.

This clone has more than one count but fewer than ten. This rearrangement joins TRBV7-9 to TRBJ1-3; maybe TRBD1 (5 bases). Germline CDR1 and CDR2: SEHNR and FQNEAQ (reference sequence). The CDR3 covers 15 residues. Trimming cost V 2 bases and J 4 bases, with 12 bases left between them. CDR3 residues: CASSLSGRRGNTIYF. The CDR3 region has the DNA TGTGCCAGCAGCTTATCAGGGAGGCGCGGAAACACCATATATTTT.

V and J are TRBV19 and TRBJ2-7, with D hard to call. Germline-derived CDR1 and CDR2 are LNHDA and SQIVND (reference sequence). CDR3 length: 12 residues. V lost 5 bases to trimming and J lost 4 bases, with 9 bases between them. DNA for the CDR3: TGTGCCAGTAGTTCTTGGGCTTACGAGCAGTACTTC. It is translated as CASSSWAYEQYF.

This clone was counted only a few times. This chain links TRBV4-3 with TRBJ2-5, with TRBD2 identical over 8 bases. From germline, CDR1 is LGHNA and CDR2 YSLEER. V trimming: 1 base; J trimming: 5 bases; junction bases outside the gene matches: 15. This CDR3 contains 18 residues. CDR3 nucleotides: TGCGCCAGCAGCCAAGGTATCGGCGGGGGGCAAGGCCCCGAGACCCAGTACTTC. It encodes CASSQGIGGGQGPETQYF.

This clone came up a few times. J is TRBJ1-3 and V is TRBV18; tentative D call: TRBD1 (5 bases). Trimming stripped 2 bases from V and 0 bases from J, with 8 bases between. Per the germline V gene, CDR1 is KGHSH and CDR2 is LQKENI. The CDR3 extends over 15 amino acids. CDR3 nucleotide sequence: TGTGCCAGCTCACCAAGGACATACTCTGGAAACACCATATATTTT. It specifies CASSPRTYSGNTIYF.

The V gene is TRBV4-1, the J gene TRBJ1-2; D not resolved. The germline CDR1 and CDR2 sequences are MGHRA and YSYEKL. Trimming left V 0 bases short and J 8 bases short, with 10 bases between. This CDR3 has 13 residues. The CDR3 region has the DNA TGCGCCAGCAGCCAAGATGCACCGGGGGGCTACACCTTC. Translated, it gives CASSQDAPGGYTF.

This clone has at least ten counts. The gene calls are TRBV7-9 and TRBJ2-7; 12 bases map to TRBD1. Germline-derived CDR1 and CDR2 are SEHNR and FQNEAQ (reference sequence). This CDR3 region has 13 residues. Trimming at V came to 5 bases and at J to 6 bases, leaving 2 bases not matched to a gene. CDR3 loop: CASSRDRGREQYF. CDR3 sequence (DNA): TGTGCCAGCAGCCGGGACAGGGGGCGCGAGCAGTACTTC.

This clone was found a few times. The J gene is TRBJ1-2, the V gene TRBV6-1; D is ambiguous. Trimming pared 2 bases from V and 0 bases from J, leaving 7 bases between. The CDR3 is 14 amino acids. CDR1 is MNHNS, CDR2 SASEGT, per germline. In DNA form, the CDR3 reads TGTGCCAGCAGTGAACAGGTCCCTAACTATGGCTACACCTTC. Translation gives CASSEQVPNYGYTF.

The chain employs TRBV25-1 and TRBJ1-6, with TRBD1 matching 8 bases. This CDR3 has 14 amino acids. V lost 6 bases to trimming and J lost 9 bases; unmatched junction nucleotides: 7. Looked up from germline, CDR1 is MGHDK and CDR2 is SYGVNS. The CDR3 DNA reads as TGTGCCAGCAGACTGGACAGGGTGGGTTCACCCCTCCACTTT. It encodes CASRLDRVGSPLHF.

Note on this clone: Relative to the germline gene, one junction end is altered; a read error may explain this. V gene TRBV7-7 combines with J gene TRBJ2-2; D is undetermined. Germline CDR1 is SSHAT and CDR2 is FNYEAQ (reference sequence). The CDR3 extends over 15 amino acids. The CDR3 reads CASSLEAGSTGELFF. CDR3 coding DNA: TGTGCTAGCAGCTTAGAGGCAGGTAGCACCGGGGAGCTGTTTTTT.

The chain uses TRBV6-1 and TRBJ1-5; 9 positions agree with TRBD1. In germline, CDR1 is MNHNS, CDR2 SASEGT. The CDR3 is made up of 16 amino acids. V was clipped by 4 bases and J by 5 bases; unmatched bases: 9. CDR3 nucleotides: TGTGCCAGCAGTGGTCAGGGACAGGGTAGATATCAGCCCCAGCATTTT. It codes for CASSGQGQGRYQPQHF.